This T cell receptor (beta chain) was sequenced for a study of blood T cell repertoires in COVID-19. Looking at the study overall: T cells, B-cell-depleted T cells, or PBMCs supplied cDNA or gDNA.

Sequencing used immunoSEQ multiplex PCR; TCRdb keeps in-frame clones, though not all of them. This table has 400,000 to 450,000 clones, approximately 90% appearing once. The CDR3 contains 15 residues. V was clipped by 4 bases and J by 1 base; unmatched bases: 1. Germline CDR1 is SGHRS and CDR2 is YFSETQ. A Seattle source enrolled patients during active infection and followed them longitudinally. The source material was peripheral blood. This TCR derives from a woman between 40 and 55 years old with COVID-19, enrolled during active disease. The chain joins TRBV5-1 to TRBJ2-3; 12 bases agree with TRBD2. Here the CDR3 DNA reads TGCGCCAGCAGCCGACTAGCGGGGGGCACAGATACGCAGTATTTT. Translating gives CASSRLAGGTDTQYF. Filled out from reference TRBV5-1 and TRBJ2-3, the complete variable domain reads KAGVTQTPRYLIKTRGQQVTLSCSPISGHRSVSWYQQTPGQGLQFLFEYFSETQRNKGNFPGRFSGRQFSNSRSEMNVSTLELGDSALYLCASSRLAGGTDTQYFGPGTRLTVL.